These 26 T cell receptor beta chains originate from one sample sequenced in a study of blood T cell repertoires in COVID-19. The data were produced by immunoSEQ multiplex PCR, yet TCRdb's version contains in-frame clones alone and is incomplete. Seen here are roughly 56,000 clones, around four fifths observed once, and the top ten hold about 5.3%. What was sequenced was peripheral blood. The receptors come from a man between 70 and 80 years old with acute or convalescent COVID-19.

With respect to this clone: This same CDR3 is encoded by further DNA sequences in the sample. This chain joins TRBV3-1 (or the pseudogene TRBV3-2) and TRBJ2-1; 9 bases fit TRBD1. The V segment lost 4 bases and the J segment 1 base; nucleotides outside the gene matches: 2. Per the germline V gene, CDR1 is LGHDT and CDR2 is YNNKEL (reference sequence). This CDR3 region has 15 residues. The CDR3 DNA reads as TGTGCCAGCAGCCCGGGGACAGGGTCCTACAATGAGCAGTTCTTC. It translates to CASSPGTGSYNEQFF.

V usage is TRBV7-8 and J usage is TRBJ2-1; 12 positions match TRBD2. The CDR3 totals 17 residues. The germline V gene encodes CDR1 SGHVS and CDR2 FQNEAQ. J gave up 4 bases and V 5 bases, and 9 bases lay outside the gene matches. The CDR3 nucleotides are TGTGCCAGCAGCAATAGAGCCGGGACTAGCGGGTACAATGAGCAGTTCTTC. Translation gives CASSNRAGTSGYNEQFF.

The rearrangement links TRBV9 to TRBJ2-1; 10 bases agree with TRBD1. The V segment lost 4 bases and the J segment 4 bases; nucleotides outside the gene matches: 8. CDR3 length equals 16 residues. Germline V lookup: CDR1 SGDLS, CDR2 YYNGEE. In DNA form, the CDR3 reads TGTGCCAGCAGCAGATCCGGGACAGGGGCTTACAATGAGCAGTTCTTC. It specifies CASSRSGTGAYNEQFF.

This chain connects TRBV2 to TRBJ1-4; D might be TRBD1 (5 bases). The germline V and J ends were trimmed by 3 bases and 6 bases, with 14 bases remaining between them. The CDR3 is made up of 15 amino acids. CDR1 and CDR2 from the germline V gene are SNHLY and FYNNEI. The CDR3 nucleotides read TGTGCCAGCAGTGATAGGGGACGGAGGGATGAAAAACTGTTTTTT. Translated: CASSDRGRRDEKLFF.

In this sample, this clone turned up many times. The chain recombines TRBV2 with TRBJ2-7; TRBD2 is a possible D gene (7 bases). CDR3 size: 13 residues. Trimming removed 7 bases at V and 9 bases at J, with 19 bases between. CDR1 and CDR2 (germline): SNHLY, FYNNEI. The CDR3 protein is CASTGGLPDGQYF. As DNA, the CDR3 is TGTGCCAGCACGGGGGGCCTCCCGGATGGGCAGTACTTC. Supplemented by reference TRBV2 and TRBJ2-7, the full variable domain reads EPEVTQTPSHQVTQMGQEVILRCVPISNHLYFYWYRQILGQKVEFLVSFYNNEISEKSEIFDDQFSVERPDGSNFTLKIRSTKLEDSAMYFCASTGGLPDGQYFGPGTRLTVT.

The rearrangement links TRBV5-1 to TRBJ1-4; no clear D gene. Trimming took off 4 bases at V and 8 bases at J, with 12 bases between the two ends. The CDR3 loop spans 13 amino acids. The V gene's germline CDR1 is SGHRS and CDR2 YFSETQ. This chain's CDR3 is CASSTGWEEKLFF. CDR3 DNA sequence: TGCGCCAGCAGCACCGGTTGGGAGGAAAAACTGTTTTTT.

This chain connects TRBV6-5 to TRBJ2-1, with D possibly being TRBD1 (5 bases). The ends were cut back, 3 bases at V and 6 bases at J, with 12 bases in the middle. CDR3 length: 14 residues. Germline V CDR1 and CDR2: MNHEY, SVGAGI. The CDR3 bases are TGTGCCAGCAGTTATCTGCAGGGTACCAATGAGCAGTTCTTC. Its translation is CASSYLQGTNEQFF.

Only one count was recorded for this clone. The rearrangement links TRBV5-4 to TRBJ2-4, with 9 bases lining up with TRBD2. Germline V lookup: CDR1 SGHNT, CDR2 YYREEE (reference sequence). V lost 1 base, J lost 9 bases, and 5 bases stayed unmatched. The CDR3 runs 14 residues. CDR3 sequence (DNA): TGTGCCAGCAGCTTGAGCGGGGGGCCCTCCATTCAGTACTTC. Protein: CASSLSGGPSIQYF.

This clone was observed a single time. This rearrangement joins TRBV7-9 to TRBJ2-3; 8 positions match TRBD2. V shed 6 bases and J 2 bases; nucleotides not matched to a gene: 4. Germline V gives CDR1 SEHNR, CDR2 FQNEAQ (reference sequence). This CDR3 has 14 amino acids. CDR3 DNA: TGTGCCAGCAGACCGGGACTAGACACAGATACGCAGTATTTT. Its protein is CASRPGLDTDTQYF.

V is TRBV28 and J is TRBJ1-1, with D perhaps TRBD1 (6 bases). Germline V gene lookup returns CDR1 MDHEN and CDR2 SYDVKM. The V end was cut by 7 bases, the J end by 6 bases, with 12 bases between. The CDR3 covers 12 residues. CDR3 amino acids: CASTLGGAEAFF. The DNA for the CDR3 is TGTGCCAGCACCTTAGGGGGTGCTGAAGCTTTCTTT.

This chain connects TRBV6-2 or TRBV6-3 to TRBJ2-7; 7 positions match TRBD1. CDR1 is MNHEY, CDR2 SVGEGT, per germline. The CDR3 is 14 amino acids. The ends lost 5 bases at V and 3 bases at J; junction bases unmatched: 7. The CDR3 sequence is CASSSHRGGYEQYF. DNA of the CDR3: TGTGCCAGCAGTAGTCACAGGGGCGGCTACGAGCAGTACTTC.

The chain employs TRBV9 and TRBJ1-2, with 9 bases fitting TRBD1. Germline V gene data show CDR1 as SGDLS and CDR2 as YYNGEE. J gave up 7 bases and V 0 bases, and 4 bases lay outside the gene matches. There are 14 residues in the CDR3. The CDR3 region has the DNA TGTGCCAGCAGCGTAGAACAGGGGGCTGGTGGCTACACCTTC. It encodes CASSVEQGAGGYTF.

The chain combines TRBV5-1 with TRBJ2-3; 8 bases line up with TRBD1. The CDR3 covers 15 residues. V lost 4 bases, J lost 1 base, and 5 bases stayed unmatched. The V gene's germline CDR1 is SGHRS and CDR2 YFSETQ. The CDR3 spells CASSLQTGGTDTQYF. The CDR3, as DNA: TGCGCCAGCAGCCTCCAGACAGGGGGCACAGATACGCAGTATTTT.

This chain links TRBV5-4 with TRBJ2-3; 13 positions match TRBD2. CDR1 and CDR2 from the germline V gene are SGHNT and YYREEE (reference sequence). Losses at the gene ends were 3 bases for V and 6 bases for J; bases not matched to a gene: 7. The CDR3 is 16 residues long. This CDR3 is CASSSSLAGGRDTQYF. The CDR3 DNA follows: TGTGCCAGCAGCTCCTCACTAGCGGGGGGGCGGGATACGCAGTATTTT.

The chain recombines TRBV10-1 with TRBJ2-2, with TRBD2 matching 7 bases. CDR1 is WNHNN and CDR2 is SYGVQD in the germline V gene (reference sequence). J was trimmed by 2 bases and V by 0 bases; bases with no gene match: 12. The CDR3 covers 19 residues. CDR3: CASSESREPGLTNTGELFF. CDR3 DNA: TGCGCCAGCAGTGAGTCGAGGGAACCGGGACTAACTAACACCGGGGAGCTGTTTTTT.

The V call is TRBV5-1, the J call TRBJ2-7, with 7 positions matching TRBD1. Losses at the gene ends were 4 bases for V and 4 bases for J; bases not matched to a gene: 14. In germline, CDR1 is SGHRS, CDR2 YFSETQ. This CDR3 contains 16 residues. DNA of the CDR3: TGCGCCAGCAGCCCGGGACAGTTTACCGGAGCGTACGAGCAGTACTTC. Encoded protein: CASSPGQFTGAYEQYF.

The chain recombines TRBV15 with TRBJ2-7, with 7 nucleotides matching TRBD1. The V gene's germline CDR1 is LNHNV and CDR2 YYDKDF (reference sequence). The CDR3 is 16 amino acids. V was pared by 3 bases and J by 1 base, with 9 bases of the junction left unmatched. CDR3 nucleotides: TGTGCCACCAGCAGCACGACAGGGTTGTTTTCCTACGAGCAGTACTTC. Amino acid sequence: CATSSTTGLFSYEQYF.

V and J are TRBV27 and TRBJ2-1; 8 bases line up with TRBD2. Per the germline V gene, CDR1 is MNHEY and CDR2 is SMNVEV (reference sequence). V was clipped by 5 bases and J by 6 bases; unmatched bases: 6. The CDR3 length is 14 residues. CDR3 coding DNA: TGTGCCAGCAGTCGGACTAGCCCGGTCAATGAGCAGTTCTTC. Protein product: CASSRTSPVNEQFF.

The chain couples TRBV29-1 to TRBJ2-5; 11 nucleotides agree with TRBD2. The germline V gene encodes CDR1 SQVTM and CDR2 ANQGSEA. Trimming took 5 bases from V and 0 from J; bases not matched to a gene: 2. This CDR3 is 14 amino acids long. The DNA of the CDR3 is TGCAGCGTTACTAGCGGGGGAAACCAAGAGACCCAGTACTTC. It specifies CSVTSGGNQETQYF.

The chain couples TRBV28 to TRBJ2-1, with a tentative D call TRBD2 (6 bases). CDR3 length: 15 amino acids. V was pared by 4 bases and J by 3 bases, with 13 bases between. Germline loops: CDR1 MDHEN, CDR2 SYDVKM. The chain's CDR3 is CASSWRDGNYNEQFF. Here the CDR3 DNA reads TGTGCCAGCAGTTGGAGGGACGGGAACTACAATGAGCAGTTCTTC.

The chain has TRBV6-5 and TRBJ1-1; D not certain. CDR3 length: 13 amino acids. V was clipped by 9 bases and J by 7 bases, with 18 bases between them. Per germline, CDR1 MNHEY and CDR2 SVGAGI. CDR3 in DNA: TGTGCCAGTATTCCGGGGAACGGGCTTGAAGCTTTCTTT. It translates to CASIPGNGLEAFF.

J is TRBJ2-5 and V is TRBV27, with a tentative D call TRBD2 (6 bases). Germline V gives CDR1 MNHEY, CDR2 SMNVEV (reference sequence). The germline V and J ends were trimmed by 3 bases and 1 base, with 9 bases remaining between them. The CDR3 has 14 residues. The CDR3: CASSFRGSQETQYF. CDR3 DNA: TGTGCCAGCAGTTTTCGGGGGTCCCAAGAGACCCAGTACTTC.

The V gene is TRBV19, the J gene TRBJ2-2, with 9 bases aligning to TRBD2. The CDR3 totals 16 residues. The V gene end was trimmed by 5 bases and the J gene end by 3 bases; junction bases not matched to a gene: 7. Looked up from germline, CDR1 is LNHDA and CDR2 is SQIVND (reference sequence). The CDR3 coding sequence is TGTGCCAGTAGTCCGCGGGGGGGCGGGTACACCGGGGAGCTGTTTTTT. Translated, it gives CASSPRGGGYTGELFF.

The chain carries TRBV19 and TRBJ1-4, with 9 bases that match TRBD1. Per the germline V gene, CDR1 is LNHDA and CDR2 is SQIVND (reference sequence). This CDR3 has 15 amino acids. With V trimmed by 10 bases and J by 7 bases, 13 bases remained unmatched. The CDR3 loop reads CATSIGGQGGEKLFF. The CDR3 bases are TGTGCCACCAGTATTGGGGGACAGGGCGGTGAAAAACTGTTTTTT.

This chain joins TRBV18 and TRBJ2-1; 13 nucleotides agree with TRBD2. This CDR3 spans 15 amino acids. CDR1 and CDR2 (germline): KGHSH, LQKENI. V trimming: 5 bases; J trimming: 7 bases; junction bases outside the gene matches: 5. CDR3 sequence: CASSTTSGGGNEQFF. CDR3 nucleotides: TGTGCCAGCTCAACAACTAGCGGGGGGGGAAATGAGCAGTTCTTC.

Only a few counts were recorded for this clone. The chain uses TRBV27 and TRBJ1-1, with 10 bases aligning to TRBD1. With 5 bases clipped from V and 8 bases from J, the junction kept 11 bases outside the gene matches. CDR1 and CDR2 (germline): MNHEY, SMNVEV (reference sequence). The CDR3 runs to 15 residues. CDR3: CASSPSGTGAREAFF. CDR3 in DNA: TGTGCCAGCAGTCCCTCCGGGACAGGGGCTAGGGAAGCTTTCTTT.